A selection of T cell receptor beta chains follows, all from one sample in a study of cytomegalovirus exposure and HLA in healthy donors. Produced via immunoSEQ multiplex PCR; TCRdb's table is partial and in-frame only. The data show approximately 200,000 clones, over 65% seen once. Sequencing input: PBMCs. These receptors were obtained from a human donor in good health. CDR3s include the opening cysteine and the closing phenylalanine or tryptophan. D genes are given only for firm matches. Not every row has a clone size; where given, it reads once, few, many or a size class.

J: TRBJ2-5
size: .
V: TRBV7-2
D: .
CDR3: CASSLARAGPSETQYF
DNA: TGTGCCAGCAGCTTAGCTAGGGCGGGACCCTCAGAGACCCAGTACTTC

J: TRBJ2-1
size: once
V: TRBV9
D: .
CDR3: CASSVSLSAYNEQFF
DNA: TGTGCCAGCAGCGTATCCCTTAGCGCCTACAATGAGCAGTTCTTC

J: TRBJ2-7
size: .
V: TRBV27
D: .
CDR3: CASSHNYVIHEQYF
DNA: TGTGCCAGCAGTCACAACTATGTCATCCACGAGCAGTACTTC

J: TRBJ2-7
size: once
V: TRBV4-3
D: .
CDR3: CASSPRAGYEQYF
DNA: TGCGCCAGCAGCCCGAGGGCGGGGTACGAGCAGTACTTC

J: TRBJ2-1
size: .
V: TRBV5-1
D: .
CDR3: CASSLGAGVSEQFF
DNA: TGCGCCAGCAGCTTGGGGGCAGGGGTCTCTGAGCAGTTCTTC

J: TRBJ1-3
size: .
V: TRBV5-1
D: .
CDR3: CASSLGPTGHLEDIIYF
DNA: TGCGCCAGCAGCTTGGGACCAACAGGACATCTGGAAGATATCATATATTTT

J: TRBJ2-2
size: once
V: TRBV30
D: .
CDR3: CAWSVAYVAGELFF
DNA: TGTGCCTGGAGTGTAGCGTACGTCGCCGGGGAGCTGTTTTTT

J: TRBJ2-2
size: .
V: TRBV7-3
D: .
CDR3: CASSPGNTGELFF
DNA: TGTGCCAGCAGCCCCGGGAACACCGGGGAGCTGTTTTTT

J: TRBJ2-5
size: .
V: TRBV10-1
D: TRBD1
CDR3: CASSERTGGVEETQYF
DNA: TGCGCCAGCAGTGAGAGGACAGGGGGCGTAGAAGAGACCCAGTACTTC

J: TRBJ2-1
size: once
V: TRBV6-5
D: .
CDR3: CASKDSGFGEQFF
DNA: TGTGCCAGCAAAGACTCAGGGTTCGGTGAGCAGTTCTTC

J: TRBJ1-3
size: .
V: TRBV6-1
D: .
CDR3: CASSEALRGSGNTIYF
DNA: TGTGCCAGCAGTGAAGCGCTGCGGGGCTCTGGAAACACCATATATTTT

J: TRBJ1-5
size: .
V: TRBV29-1
D: TRBD1
CDR3: CSVGGTAGDQPQHF
DNA: TGCAGCGTTGGGGGGACAGCCGGCGATCAGCCCCAGCATTTT

J: TRBJ2-1
size: once
V: TRBV2
D: .
CDR3: CASSFAHLQLANEQFF
DNA: TGTGCCAGCAGTTTTGCCCATCTCCAACTAGCCAATGAGCAGTTCTTC

J: TRBJ1-2
size: .
V: TRBV4-1
D: .
CDR3: CASSQVSGHNYGYTF
DNA: TGCGCCAGCAGCCAAGTATCCGGACATAACTATGGCTACACCTTC

J: TRBJ2-5
size: .
V: TRBV19
D: TRBD1
CDR3: CASSLTGDSKETQYF
DNA: TGTGCCAGTAGCCTGACCGGGGACAGCAAAGAGACCCAGTACTTC

J: TRBJ1-1
size: .
V: TRBV27
D: .
CDR3: CASSRGGTEAFF
DNA: TGTGCCAGCAGTCGAGGGGGCACTGAAGCTTTCTTT

J: TRBJ2-1
size: once
V: TRBV21-1
D: .
CDR3: CASSKGLDNEQFF
DNA: TGTGCCAGCAGCAAAGGGCTGGACAATGAGCAGTTCTTC

J: TRBJ1-5
size: .
V: TRBV4-1
D: .
CDR3: CASSQASVSGSNQPQHF
DNA: TGCGCCAGCAGCCAAGCGTCAGTATCAGGGAGCAATCAGCCCCAGCATTTT

J: TRBJ1-2
size: .
V: TRBV19
D: TRBD1
CDR3: CAVPSGTGGGNYGYTF
DNA: TGTGCCGTACCTTCCGGGACAGGGGGCGGAAACTATGGCTACACCTTC

J: TRBJ1-2
size: .
V: TRBV7-8
D: .
CDR3: CASSLSSYGYTF
DNA: TGTGCCAGCAGTTTATCCAGTTATGGCTACACCTTC

J: TRBJ2-2
size: once
V: TRBV5-1
D: .
CDR3: CASSLAGGNTGELFF
DNA: TGCGCCAGCAGCTTGGCCGGGGGGAACACCGGGGAGCTGTTTTTT

J: TRBJ2-1
size: .
V: TRBV6-4
D: TRBD2
CDR3: CASSRREASYNEQFF
DNA: TGTGCCAGCAGTCGGCGGGAGGCCTCCTACAATGAGCAGTTCTTC

J: TRBJ2-3
size: .
V: TRBV10-3
D: .
CDR3: CAISVDSQAQYF
DNA: TGTGCCATCAGTGTAGACAGCCAGGCGCAGTATTTT

J: TRBJ1-1
size: .
V: TRBV6-5
D: TRBD1
CDR3: CASVRDRALTEAFF
DNA: TGTGCCAGCGTCCGGGACAGGGCGTTGACTGAAGCTTTCTTT

J: TRBJ2-7
size: .
V: TRBV11-2
D: TRBD1
CDR3: CASSTRKNRGLNYEQYF
DNA: TGTGCCAGCAGCACACGGAAGAACAGGGGGCTTAACTACGAGCAGTACTTC

J: TRBJ2-7
size: .
V: TRBV5-6
D: TRBD1
CDR3: CASSLVSAGGYEQYF
DNA: TGTGCCAGCAGCTTGGTTTCGGCAGGGGGCTACGAGCAGTACTTC

J: TRBJ1-2
size: .
V: TRBV7-8
D: TRBD1
CDR3: CASSDRTGADYGYTF
DNA: TGTGCCAGCAGCGACAGGACAGGGGCGGACTATGGCTACACCTTC